This entry describes one TCR beta chain. These data belong to a study of blood T cell repertoires in COVID-19. At the level of the study: PBMCs, B-cell-depleted T cells, or T cells provided the cDNA or gDNA that made up the material.

This table comes from immunoSEQ multiplex PCR, and its TCRdb copy is limited to in-frame clones, with some not included. The sample has under 65,000 clones, roughly 76% seen once. Germline lookup yields CDR1 MGHRA and CDR2 YSYEKL. V lost 1 base, J lost 4 bases, and 12 bases stayed unmatched. This CDR3 comprises 18 residues. The sample comprised peripheral blood. This chain connects TRBV4-1 to TRBJ2-7; 11 positions match TRBD1. This receptor was taken from a woman between 55 and 75 years old with acute or convalescent COVID-19. The CDR3 nucleotides read TGCGCCAGCAGCCAAGGCTCGGGAGGACAGGGGGCTTGGTACGAGCAGTACTTC. As protein: CASSQGSGGQGAWYEQYF.